This T cell receptor (beta chain) came from a study of blood T cell repertoires in COVID-19. Per the original methods: Reference gene primer amplification gave estimated nucleated cell counts. TCRdb's table, derived via immunoSEQ multiplex PCR, lists solely in-frame clones and lacks some. The V and J calls and clone size were taken over from that table, and D and trimming were inferred from the DNA. The sample consists of about 28,000 clones, 65% to 90% of them appearing once. CDR3 length: 16 amino acids. Germline assignment: CDR1 MNHEY and CDR2 SVGAGI. The V segment lost 2 bases and the J segment 3 bases; nucleotides outside the gene matches: 6.

Source material: peripheral blood. This receptor was obtained from a human donor in a cohort sampled during active COVID-19. The chain employs TRBV6-5 and TRBJ1-4, with 7 bases fitting TRBD1. This chain's CDR3 is CASSYGQGVANEKLFF. DNA of the CDR3: TGTGCCAGCAGTTACGGGCAGGGGGTAGCTAATGAAAAACTGTTTTTT.